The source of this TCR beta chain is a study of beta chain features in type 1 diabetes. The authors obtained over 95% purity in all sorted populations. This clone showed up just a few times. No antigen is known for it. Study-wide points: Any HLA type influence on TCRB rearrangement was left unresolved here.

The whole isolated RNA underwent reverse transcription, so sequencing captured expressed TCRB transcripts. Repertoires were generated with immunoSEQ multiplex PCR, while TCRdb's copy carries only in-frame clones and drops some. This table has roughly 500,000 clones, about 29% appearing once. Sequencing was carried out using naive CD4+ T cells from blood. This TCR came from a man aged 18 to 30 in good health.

The CDR3 is CASSATGRVSYEQYF. The CDR3 DNA sequence: TGTGCCAGCAGTGCGACAGGGCGAGTTTCGTACGAGCAGTACTTC. The chain links TRBV2 to TRBJ2-7, with 7 bases that match TRBD1. Germline V lookup: CDR1 SNHLY, CDR2 FYNNEI. J gave up 4 bases and V 4 bases, and 10 bases lay outside the gene matches. The CDR3 has 15 residues.